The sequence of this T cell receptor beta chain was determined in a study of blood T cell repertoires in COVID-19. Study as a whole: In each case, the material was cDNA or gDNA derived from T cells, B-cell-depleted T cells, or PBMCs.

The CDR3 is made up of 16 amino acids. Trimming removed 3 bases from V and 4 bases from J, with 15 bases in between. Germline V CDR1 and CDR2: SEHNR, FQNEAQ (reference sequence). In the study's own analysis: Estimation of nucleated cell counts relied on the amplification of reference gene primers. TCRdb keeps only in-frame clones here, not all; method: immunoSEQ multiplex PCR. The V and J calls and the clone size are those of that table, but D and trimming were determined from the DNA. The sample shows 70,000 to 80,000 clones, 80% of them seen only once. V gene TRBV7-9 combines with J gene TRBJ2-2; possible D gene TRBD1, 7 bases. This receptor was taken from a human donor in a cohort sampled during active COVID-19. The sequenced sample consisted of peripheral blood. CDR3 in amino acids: CASSFRGDPSTGELFF. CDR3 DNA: TGTGCCAGCAGCTTCAGGGGGGACCCGAGCACCGGGGAGCTGTTTTTT.